Below, one T cell receptor beta chain is given with its context. Its target antigen remains unknown. Base qualities are not recorded, but no much larger clone differs from it by a single base. The library relied on the immunoSEQ multiplex PCR assay. In TCRdb, the immuneACCESS table is reduced to in-frame sequences with V and J assigned. These tables do not hold every clone; where another copy was compared, an unresolved V gene accounts for under half, and the others remain unexplained. The sample table contains fewer than 100,000 clones; only one count was recorded for 78% of them. Over 20% of the sample is in the top ten clones. The data derive from a study of radiotherapy plus CTLA-4 blockade in lung cancer (dated by TCRdb to 2016 to 2019). Looking at the study overall: Objective responses were observed in about a sixth of enrolled patients, and disease control was achieved in around 30%. Overall results and qualifications from the work: The strongest predictors of response, as reported, were early dynamic changes in blood T cell clones along with a rise in serum interferon-beta after radiation. After treatment with radiotherapy and ipilimumab, TCR clones that originated in tumors expanded in peripheral blood.

The study evaluated CTLA-4 blockade (ipilimumab) given together with focal radiation therapy in patients who had chemo-refractory metastatic non-small-cell lung cancer. CDR1 and CDR2 are read off the germline V gene as MNHEY and SVGAGI. From the cysteine through the phenylalanine, the CDR3 covers 15 amino acids. Only the CDR3 portion is preserved as DNA: 45 bases, with reading frame beginning at the first base. V lost 0 bases and J lost 3 bases; the stretch between them is 8 bases long. The material sequenced was peripheral blood, taken from a patient treated with radiotherapy plus ipilimumab. The sequence joins TRBV6-5 to TRBJ1-4; the D gene assignment is ambiguous. This receptor was identified in a human donor with non-small cell lung cancer whose response to radiotherapy plus ipilimumab could not be evaluated. Some clones in this sample may be carry-over from other donors' samples. The DNA sequence is TGTGCCAGCAGTTACTCGACATCAGCTAATGAAAAACTGTTTTTT. Its coded protein is CASSYSTSANEKLFF.